The next 10 T cell receptor beta chains were all read from a single sample in a study of shared clonotypes between healthy human individuals. Sequencing was performed with immunoSEQ multiplex PCR; in TCRdb, only in-frame clones are kept and a portion is missing. The sample gives millions of clones, around nine tenths of which show up once; over 0.12% is in the top ten. The sample consisted of naive CD4+ T cells sorted from blood. Regarding subset: CD45RA+ positively selected. All receptors come from a man aged 18 to 29 in good health.

The V gene is TRBV7-8, the J gene TRBJ1-6; 7 positions agree with TRBD1. The V gene's germline CDR1 is SGHVS and CDR2 FQNEAQ. V lost 5 bases and J lost 1; bases outside the gene matches: 5. The CDR3 contains 16 residues. The CDR3 coding sequence is TGTGCCAGCAGCCAGCCCAGGGGGTCCTATAATTCACCCCTCCACTTT. It yields the protein CASSQPRGSYNSPLHF.

Notes on this clone: In the same sample, other DNA sequences code for this CDR3. The rearrangement uses TRBV2 and TRBJ2-7, with 8 bases lining up with TRBD2. Germline-derived CDR1 and CDR2 are SNHLY and FYNNEI. The CDR3 covers 13 residues. Unmatched junction bases numbered 1, after V lost 4 bases and J lost 2 bases. The CDR3 nucleotides are TGTGCCAGCAGTGTGGGACTAGCCTACGAGCAGTACTTC. It encodes CASSVGLAYEQYF.

This clone was seen only once. This chain uses TRBV4-1 with TRBJ2-1; 8 positions agree with TRBD2. CDR3 size: 14 residues. The germline V gene encodes CDR1 MGHRA and CDR2 YSYEKL. Trimming cost V 4 bases and J 9 bases; bases outside gene matches: 8. As DNA, the CDR3 is TGCGCCAGCAGCCCCCTAGGACTAGCCTTTGAGCAGTTCTTC. Amino acids: CASSPLGLAFEQFF.

On this clone: Other DNA variants within this sample encode the same CDR3. V gene TRBV19 combines with J gene TRBJ1-1; the D gene is possibly TRBD1 (5 bases). The germline CDR1 and CDR2 sequences are LNHDA and SQIVND (reference sequence). The CDR3 runs 14 residues. V shed 5 bases and J shed 2 bases, with 12 bases lying between them. The DNA of the CDR3 is TGTGCCAGTAGTGTTGGGCAGGGAAACACTGAAGCTTTCTTT. Encoded protein: CASSVGQGNTEAFF.

This clone was counted a single time. The chain carries TRBV30 and TRBJ1-6; no clear D gene. The germline V gene has CDR1 GTSNPN and CDR2 SVGIG (reference sequence). The CDR3 spans 13 residues. Trimming stripped 4 bases from V and 5 bases from J, with 9 bases between. CDR3 DNA sequence: TGTGCCTGGACCGACGGGGATAATTCACCCCTCCACTTT. Translating gives CAWTDGDNSPLHF.

This clone was picked up a small number of times. Other nucleotide sequences in the sample specify the same CDR3. The chain couples TRBV6-1 to TRBJ1-1; tentative D call: TRBD1 (6 bases). Germline V gene sequence: CDR1 MNHNS, CDR2 SASEGT. This CDR3 has 14 amino acids. The V gene lost 2 bases and the J gene lost 0 bases, with 7 bases spanning the gap. CDR3 sequence reads: CASSEQGMNTEAFF. CDR3 bases: TGTGCCAGCAGTGAACAGGGGATGAACACTGAAGCTTTCTTT.

The chain is built from TRBV6-4 and TRBJ1-4; D is unclear. In germline, CDR1 is MRHNA, CDR2 SNTAGT. The CDR3 contains 15 residues. Trimming left V 0 bases short and J 3 bases short, with 8 bases between. In DNA form, the CDR3 reads TGTGCCAGCAGTGACTCAAAGGCAGCTAATGAAAAACTGTTTTTT. Protein: CASSDSKAANEKLFF.

Concerning this clone itself: One junction end disagrees with the germline gene, perhaps due to a read error. This chain connects TRBV7-7 to TRBJ2-5; D might be TRBD1 (5 bases). CDR3 size: 16 residues. CDR1 is SSHAT, CDR2 FNYEAQ, per germline (reference sequence). CDR3 DNA sequence: TGTGCTAGCAGCTTAGTACCAAGGGGATTCCAAGAGACCCAGTACTTC. Translated, it gives CASSLVPRGFQETQYF.

The J gene is TRBJ1-2, the V gene TRBV19; tentative D call: TRBD1 (6 bases). This CDR3 region has 14 residues. Germline V lookup: CDR1 LNHDA, CDR2 SQIVND (reference sequence). V shed 1 base and J shed 5 bases, with 11 bases lying between them. The CDR3 DNA reads as TGTGCCAGTAGTATAGGACAGGAACGGTATGGCTACACCTTC. The encoded protein is CASSIGQERYGYTF.

This clone was observed a handful of times. Sequence at one end of the junction differs from germline and may be a read error. The rearrangement links TRBV7-7 to TRBJ1-2; D remains unclear. The CDR3 has 14 residues. Germline V CDR1 and CDR2: SSHAT, FNYEAQ (reference sequence). The CDR3 here is CASSVNIFARGYTF. DNA for the CDR3: TGTGCTAGCAGCGTCAACATTTTCGCGCGGGGCTACACCTTC.